The TCR beta chain under discussion was sequenced for a study of cytomegalovirus exposure and HLA in healthy donors. Germline CDR1 is SGHDT and CDR2 is YYEEEE. V lost 4 bases to trimming and J lost 2 bases; unmatched junction nucleotides: 9. The CDR3 has 15 residues. Regarding the study as a whole: Judged likely to be a sequencing artifact was a cluster of highly shared sequence variants. Later on, a genetic analysis was performed. It linked a missense variant in DCLRE1C with V- and J-gene trimming of TCR beta.

In regard to this clone: Its antigen is undetermined.

Amplification used 60 Vbeta primers and 13 Jbeta primers. Sequencing was performed with immunoSEQ multiplex PCR; in TCRdb, only in-frame clones are kept and a portion is missing. The sample includes just over 95,000 clones, approximately 72% of them seen just once. The specimen was PBMCs. The genes are TRBV5-6 and TRBJ2-7; 7 bases line up with TRBD2. The origin of this receptor is a woman aged 35 to 49 in good health and CMV-seropositive. The CDR3 nucleotides read TGTGCCAGCAGCCACGGCGGGACTACCACCTACGAGCAGTACTTC. This gives the protein CASSHGGTTTYEQYF.